This T cell receptor (beta chain) was recorded in a study of T cells in Graves' hyperthyroidism and ophthalmopathy. Overall study results and limits: Using 13 V-J features, a model discriminated ophthalmopathy from stable hyperthyroidism.

The hyperthyroidism was newly diagnosed and had lasted under 2 months; the patients were aged 18 to 65. As regards this clonotype: Its target is unknown.

Amplification of TCR beta CDR3 regions used RNA as the template. The TCR CDR3 first-round RT-PCR relied on the HTBI primer set. TCRdb reprocessed the multiplex PCR reads with MiXCR, giving one entry per CDR3 protein. Here the sample spans a few hundred thousand distinct CDR3 sequences, about a sixth being singletons. The source material was blood. This sequence originates from a woman in her 30s with Graves' hyperthyroidism.

The CDR3 is CASSFTSGNQMTYEQYF. The CDR3 DNA sequence: TGTGCCAGCAGTTTTACTAGCGGGAACCAAATGACCTACGAGCAGTACTTC. The chain recombines TRBV12-3 or TRBV12-4 with TRBJ2-7; the match to TRBD2 covers 10 bases. CDR3 length equals 17 residues. V lost 3 bases and J lost 2; bases outside the gene matches: 10.